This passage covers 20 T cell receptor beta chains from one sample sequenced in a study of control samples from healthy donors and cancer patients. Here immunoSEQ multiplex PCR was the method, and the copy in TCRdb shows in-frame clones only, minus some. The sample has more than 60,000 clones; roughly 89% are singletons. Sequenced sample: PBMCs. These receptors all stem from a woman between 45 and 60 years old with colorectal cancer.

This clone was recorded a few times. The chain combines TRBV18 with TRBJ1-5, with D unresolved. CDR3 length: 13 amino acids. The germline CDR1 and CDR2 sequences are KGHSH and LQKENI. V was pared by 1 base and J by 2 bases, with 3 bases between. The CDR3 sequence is CASSPQGNQPQHF. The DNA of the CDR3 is TGTGCCAGCTCACCACAGGGCAATCAGCCCCAGCATTTT.

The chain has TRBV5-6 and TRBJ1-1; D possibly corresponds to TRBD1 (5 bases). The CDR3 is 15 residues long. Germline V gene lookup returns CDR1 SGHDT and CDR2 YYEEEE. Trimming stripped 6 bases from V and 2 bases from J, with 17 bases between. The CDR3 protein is CASKYTSGVNTEAFF. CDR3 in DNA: TGTGCCAGCAAATATACGTCGGGGGTTAACACTGAAGCTTTCTTT.

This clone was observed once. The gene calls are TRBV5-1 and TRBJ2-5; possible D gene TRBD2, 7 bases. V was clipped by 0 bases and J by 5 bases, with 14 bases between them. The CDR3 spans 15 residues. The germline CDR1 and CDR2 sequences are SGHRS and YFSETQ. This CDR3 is CASSLAGGRLETQYF. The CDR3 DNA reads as TGCGCCAGCAGCTTGGCGGGGGGCCGGTTGGAGACCCAGTACTTC.

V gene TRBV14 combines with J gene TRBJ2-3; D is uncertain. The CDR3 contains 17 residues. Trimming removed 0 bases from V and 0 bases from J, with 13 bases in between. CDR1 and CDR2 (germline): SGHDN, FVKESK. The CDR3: CASSQDEVDLSTDTQYF. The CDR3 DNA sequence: TGTGCCAGCAGCCAAGATGAAGTAGACTTAAGCACAGATACGCAGTATTTT.

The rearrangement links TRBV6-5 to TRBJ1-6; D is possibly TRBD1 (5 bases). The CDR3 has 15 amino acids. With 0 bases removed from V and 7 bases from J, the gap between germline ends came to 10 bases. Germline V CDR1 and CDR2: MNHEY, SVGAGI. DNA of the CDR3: TGTGCCAGCAGTTACTCGACTTGGGACAATTCACCCCTCCACTTT. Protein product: CASSYSTWDNSPLHF.

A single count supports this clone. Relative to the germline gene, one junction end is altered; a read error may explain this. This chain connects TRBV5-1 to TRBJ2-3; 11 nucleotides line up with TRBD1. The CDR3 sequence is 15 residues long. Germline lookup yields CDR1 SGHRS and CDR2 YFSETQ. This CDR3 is CASSLGQGGTDTQYF. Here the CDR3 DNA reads TGCGCCAGCAGTTTGGGACAGGGGGGCACAGATACGCAGTATTTT.

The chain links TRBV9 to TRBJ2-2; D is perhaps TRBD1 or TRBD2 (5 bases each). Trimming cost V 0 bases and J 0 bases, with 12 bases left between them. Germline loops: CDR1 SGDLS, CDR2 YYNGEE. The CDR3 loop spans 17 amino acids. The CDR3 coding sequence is TGTGCCAGCAGCGTAGAGGGGACCCCTGCGAACACCGGGGAGCTGTTTTTT. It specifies CASSVEGTPANTGELFF.

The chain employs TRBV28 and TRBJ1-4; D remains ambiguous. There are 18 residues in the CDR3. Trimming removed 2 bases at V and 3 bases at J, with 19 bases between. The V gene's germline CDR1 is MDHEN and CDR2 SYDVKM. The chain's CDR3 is CASSLPPDGYPANEKLFF. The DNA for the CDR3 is TGTGCCAGCAGTTTACCCCCTGACGGGTATCCAGCTAATGAAAAACTGTTTTTT.

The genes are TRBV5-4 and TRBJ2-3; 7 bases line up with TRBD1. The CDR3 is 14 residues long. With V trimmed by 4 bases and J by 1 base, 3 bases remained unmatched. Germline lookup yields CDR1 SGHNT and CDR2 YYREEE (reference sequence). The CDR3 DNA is TGTGCCAGCAGCCCTGACAGGGGCACAGATACGCAGTATTTT. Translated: CASSPDRGTDTQYF.

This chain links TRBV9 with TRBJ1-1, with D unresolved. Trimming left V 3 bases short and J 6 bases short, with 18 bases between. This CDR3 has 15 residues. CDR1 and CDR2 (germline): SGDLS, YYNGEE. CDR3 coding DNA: TGTGCCAGCAGCGCGGATAACGAGCGTAGGGCTGAAGCTTTCTTT. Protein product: CASSADNERRAEAFF.

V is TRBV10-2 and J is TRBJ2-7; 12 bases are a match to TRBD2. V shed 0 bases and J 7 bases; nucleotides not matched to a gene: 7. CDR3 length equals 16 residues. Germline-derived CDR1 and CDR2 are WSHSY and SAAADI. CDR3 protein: CASSESYLAGGREQYV. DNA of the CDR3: TGCGCCAGCAGTGAGTCGTATCTAGCGGGGGGGCGGGAGCAGTACGTC.

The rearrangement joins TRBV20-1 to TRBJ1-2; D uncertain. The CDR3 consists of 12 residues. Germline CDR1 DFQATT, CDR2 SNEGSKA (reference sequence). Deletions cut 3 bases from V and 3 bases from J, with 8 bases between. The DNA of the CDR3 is TGCAGTGCTAGTTTGTCGGACTATGGCTACACCTTC. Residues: CSASLSDYGYTF.

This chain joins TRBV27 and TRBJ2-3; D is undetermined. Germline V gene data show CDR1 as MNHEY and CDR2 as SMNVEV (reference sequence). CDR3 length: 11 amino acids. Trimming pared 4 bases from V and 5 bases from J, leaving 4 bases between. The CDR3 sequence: CASSYQDTQYF. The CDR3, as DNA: TGTGCCAGCAGTTATCAAGATACGCAGTATTTT.

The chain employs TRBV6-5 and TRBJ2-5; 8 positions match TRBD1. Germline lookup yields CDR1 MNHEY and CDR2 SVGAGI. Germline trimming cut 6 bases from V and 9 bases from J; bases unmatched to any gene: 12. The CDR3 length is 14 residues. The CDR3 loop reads CASSWTGPPESQYF. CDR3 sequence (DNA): TGTGCCAGCAGCTGGACAGGGCCGCCCGAGTCCCAGTACTTC.

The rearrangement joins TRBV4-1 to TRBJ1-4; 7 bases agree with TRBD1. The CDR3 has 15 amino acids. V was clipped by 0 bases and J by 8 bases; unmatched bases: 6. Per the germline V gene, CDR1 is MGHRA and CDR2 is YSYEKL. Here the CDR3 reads CASSQDRQGREKLFF. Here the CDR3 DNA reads TGCGCCAGCAGCCAAGATCGACAGGGTCGCGAAAAACTGTTTTTT.

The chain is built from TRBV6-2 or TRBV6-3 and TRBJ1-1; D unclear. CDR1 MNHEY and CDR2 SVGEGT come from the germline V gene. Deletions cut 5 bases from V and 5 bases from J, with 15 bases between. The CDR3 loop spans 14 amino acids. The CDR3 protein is CASSPNYEVTEAFF. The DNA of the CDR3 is TGTGCCAGCAGTCCCAACTACGAGGTGACTGAAGCTTTCTTT.

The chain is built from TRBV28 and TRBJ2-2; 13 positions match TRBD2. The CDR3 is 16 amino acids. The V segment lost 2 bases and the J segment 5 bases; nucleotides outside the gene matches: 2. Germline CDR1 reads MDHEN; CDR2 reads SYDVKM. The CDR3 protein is CASSLRLAGGTGELFF. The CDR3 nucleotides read TGTGCCAGCAGTTTAAGACTAGCGGGGGGAACCGGGGAGCTGTTTTTT.

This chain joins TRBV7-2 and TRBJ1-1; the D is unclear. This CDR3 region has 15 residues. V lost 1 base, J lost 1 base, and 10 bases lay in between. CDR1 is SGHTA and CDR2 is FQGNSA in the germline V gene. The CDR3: CASSLGDWQNTEAFF. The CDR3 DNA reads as TGTGCCAGCAGCTTAGGAGATTGGCAGAACACTGAAGCTTTCTTT.

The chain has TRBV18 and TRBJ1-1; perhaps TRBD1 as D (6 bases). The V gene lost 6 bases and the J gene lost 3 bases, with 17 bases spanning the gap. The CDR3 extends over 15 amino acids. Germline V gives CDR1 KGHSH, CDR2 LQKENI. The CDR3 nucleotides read TGTGCCAGCTCTTTCTCACAGGGAGGGGACACTGAAGCTTTCTTT. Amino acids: CASSFSQGGDTEAFF. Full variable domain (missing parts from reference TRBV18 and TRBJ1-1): NAGVMQNPRHLVRRRGQEARLRCSPMKGHSHVYWYRQLPEEGLKFMVYLQKENIIDESGMPKERFSAEFPKEGPSILRIQQVVRGDSAAYFCASSFSQGGDTEAFFGQGTRLTVV.

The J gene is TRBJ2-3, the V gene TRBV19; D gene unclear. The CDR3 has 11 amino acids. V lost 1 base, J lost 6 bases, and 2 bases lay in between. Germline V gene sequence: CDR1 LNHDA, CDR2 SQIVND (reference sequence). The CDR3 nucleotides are TGTGCCAGTAGTATAGGGGATACGCAGTATTTT. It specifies CASSIGDTQYF.